This section outlines one TCR beta chain sequence together with its context. Its antigen is unidentified. A single record per CDR3 protein comes from TCRdb applying MiXCR to the reads. The sample has approximately 180,000 distinct CDR3 sequences; approximately 19% are singletons. This sample stems from a study of T cell repertoires in cytomegalovirus infection. Looking at the study overall: Public signatures in TCR beta pointed to CMV infection and matching HLA type.

The study's findings and limits: What dominated the ex vivo response were HLA-C-restricted CMV-specific TCR beta clonotypes. Cumulative public TCR beta family frequency identified carriers of CMV plus the relevant HLA.

This clonotype was obtained from a human donor in good health (CMV status not recorded). Some clones in this sample may be carry-over from other donors' samples. The specimen was PBMCs.

The CDR3 coding sequence is TGCGCCAGCAGTGAACCGGTCGCACGAAATGGCTACACCTTC. Its protein product is CASSEPVARNGYTF. The rearrangement links TRBV10-2 to TRBJ1-2; D not certain. The ends were cut back, 3 bases at V and 6 bases at J, with 14 bases in the middle. The germline V gene encodes CDR1 WSHSY and CDR2 SAAADI. The CDR3 length is 14 residues.